The rows below give T cell receptor beta chains drawn from one sample of a study of shared clonotypes between healthy human individuals. Profiled with immunoSEQ multiplex PCR; TCRdb holds only in-frame clones, not every one. The table has 400,000 to 600,000 clones, roughly 95% seen once. The sample was naive CD4+ T cells sorted from blood. Receptors originate from a woman aged 25 to 45 in good health. The CDR3 runs from the conserved cysteine through the conserved F or W. The D gene is left open where the match is weak.

-,TRBJ2-7,TRBV5-5,TGTGCCAGCAGCTTTTCCCTTGGCCAGGACTCATACGAGCAGTACTTC,CASSFSLGQDSYEQYF
-,TRBJ2-5,TRBV15,TGTGCCACCAGCAGAGACTGGCGGAAAAGCGGGGAGACCCAGTACTTC,CATSRDWRKSGETQYF
-,TRBJ2-2,TRBV6-5,TGTGCCAGCAGTTACCACTCAACCGGGGAGCTGTTTTTT,CASSYHSTGELFF
-,TRBJ2-5,TRBV5-1,TGCGCCAGCAGCTTGGTTAGCGGTAGAGAGACCCAGTACTTC,CASSLVSGRETQYF
-,TRBJ1-5,TRBV29-1,TGCAGCGTTGATGAAGGGTTGGATCAGCCCCAGCATTTT,CSVDEGLDQPQHF
TRBD1,TRBJ1-5,TRBV19,TGTGCCAGTAGTATCCCCAGGGGGCGGTCGCCCCAGCATTTT,CASSIPRGRSPQHF
TRBD2,TRBJ2-1,TRBV14,TGTGCCAGCAGCCAACCCGGGACTAGCGGGATCCCCTACAATGAGCAGTTCTTC,CASSQPGTSGIPYNEQFF
-,TRBJ1-3,TRBV10-1,TGCGCCAGCAGTGCCCAACAGGATTGGTCTGGAAACACCATATATTTT,CASSAQQDWSGNTIYF
-,TRBJ2-7,TRBV10-3,TGTGCCATCAGTGATAGGGGAACCTACGAGCAGTACTTC,CAISDRGTYEQYF
-,TRBJ2-3,TRBV30,TGTGCCTGGCAGACTAGTAGCGGTACAGATACGCAGTATTTT,CAWQTSSGTDTQYF
-,TRBJ1-5,TRBV10-3,TGTGCCATCAGTGAGTCGAGGTCTAGCAATCAGCCCCAGCATTTT,CAISESRSSNQPQHF
-,TRBJ2-7,TRBV13,TGTGCCAGCAGCCCTAGGGAGGGGGCTAGCGGAAACTACGAGCAGTACTTC,CASSPREGASGNYEQYF
TRBD2,TRBJ2-5,TRBV4-1,TGCGCCAGCAGCCGACTGCTCCTAGCGGGGGGCTCCGAAGAGACCCAGTACTTC,CASSRLLLAGGSEETQYF
-,TRBJ2-1,TRBV14,TGTGCCAGCAGACTTAGTAGGGTTCGGTCCTACAATGAGCAGTTCTTC,CASRLSRVRSYNEQFF
-,TRBJ1-2,TRBV2,TGTGCCAGCAGTGACAGGTACTATGGCTACACCTTC,CASSDRYYGYTF
-,TRBJ2-1,TRBV7-8,TGTGCCAGCAGCGGGTTCAGGGGGGCCTACAATGAGCAGTTCTTC,CASSGFRGAYNEQFF
-,TRBJ2-7,TRBV6-1,TGTGCCAGCAGTAGGGACTTTGACTCCTACGAGCAGTACTTC,CASSRDFDSYEQYF